Below, one T cell receptor beta chain is given with its context. The antigen remains unidentified. The junction departs from germline at one end; a sequencing error may be responsible. The sample belongs to a study of T cells and Merkel cell carcinoma outcomes. Clones were sequenced by immunoSEQ multiplex PCR, and TCRdb holds only the in-frame ones, with some missing. The profile shows about 9,200 clones, 80% to 90% of them singletons. Study observations and caveats: In Merkel cell carcinoma, repertoire and T-cell density reportedly predicted outcomes.

The CDR3 extends over 14 amino acids. The V gene's germline CDR1 is SGHRS and CDR2 YFSETQ. This rearrangement joins TRBV5-1 to TRBJ1-2; D might be TRBD1 (5 bases). The TCR comes from a human donor with Merkel cell carcinoma. The sample was tumor tissue from Merkel cell carcinoma. DNA for the CDR3: TGCGCCAGCAGCGCTTCAGGGACTAACTATGGCTATACCTTC. It is translated as CASSASGTNYGYTF.